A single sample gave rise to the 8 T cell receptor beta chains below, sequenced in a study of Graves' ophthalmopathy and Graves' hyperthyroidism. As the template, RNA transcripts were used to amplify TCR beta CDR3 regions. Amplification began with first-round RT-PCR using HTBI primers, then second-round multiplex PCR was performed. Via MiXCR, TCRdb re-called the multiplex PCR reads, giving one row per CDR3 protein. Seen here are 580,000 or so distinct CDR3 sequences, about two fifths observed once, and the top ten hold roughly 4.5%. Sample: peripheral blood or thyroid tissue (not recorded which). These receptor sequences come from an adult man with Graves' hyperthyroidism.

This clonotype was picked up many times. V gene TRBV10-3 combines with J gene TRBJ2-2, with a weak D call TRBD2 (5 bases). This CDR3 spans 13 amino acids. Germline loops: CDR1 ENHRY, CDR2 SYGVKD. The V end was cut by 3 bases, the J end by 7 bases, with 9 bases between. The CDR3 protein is CAISDRGYGELFF. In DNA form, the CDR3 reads TGTGCCATCAGTGATCGGGGTTACGGGGAGCTGTTTTTT.

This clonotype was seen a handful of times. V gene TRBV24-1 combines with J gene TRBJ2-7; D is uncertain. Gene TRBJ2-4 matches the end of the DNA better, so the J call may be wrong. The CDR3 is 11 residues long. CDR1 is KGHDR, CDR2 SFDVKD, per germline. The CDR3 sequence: CATRSDGIQYF. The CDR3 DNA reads TGTGCCACCAGATCCGACGGCATTCAGTACTTC.

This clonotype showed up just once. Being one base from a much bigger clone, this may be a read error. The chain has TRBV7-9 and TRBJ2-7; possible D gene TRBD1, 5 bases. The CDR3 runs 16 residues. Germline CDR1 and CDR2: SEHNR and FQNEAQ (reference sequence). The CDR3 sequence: CARSPRVGEFYYEQYF. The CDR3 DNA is TGTGCCCGCAGCCCTCGAGTAGGGGAATTCTACTACGAGCAGTACTTC. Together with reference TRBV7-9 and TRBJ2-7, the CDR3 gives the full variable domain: DTGVSQNPRHKITKRGQNVTFRCDPISEHNRLYWYRQTLGQGPEFLTYFQNEAQLEKSRLLSDRFSAERPKGSFSTLEIQRTEQGDSAMYLCARSPRVGEFYYEQYFGPGTRLTVT.

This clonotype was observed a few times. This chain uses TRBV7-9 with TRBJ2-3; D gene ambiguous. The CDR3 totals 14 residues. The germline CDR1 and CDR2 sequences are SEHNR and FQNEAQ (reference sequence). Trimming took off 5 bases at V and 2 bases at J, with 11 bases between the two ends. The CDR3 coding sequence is TGTGCCAGCAGCCCGCACGCGTCCACAGATACGCAGTATTTT. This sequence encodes CASSPHASTDTQYF.

CDR3: CASSLAVGVLTF. DNA of the CDR3: TGCGCCAGCAGCTTGGCCGTGGGCGTCCTGACTTTC. V usage is TRBV5-1 and J usage is TRBJ2-6; D is undetermined. This CDR3 has 12 residues. V was clipped by 0 bases and J by 12 bases, with 7 bases between them. Germline loops: CDR1 SGHRS, CDR2 YFSETQ. The variable domain in full, completed from reference TRBV5-1 and TRBJ2-6, reads KAGVTQTPRYLIKTRGQQVTLSCSPISGHRSVSWYQQTPGQGLQFLFEYFSETQRNKGNFPGRFSGRQFSNSRSEMNVSTLELGDSALYLCASSLAVGVLTFGAGSRLTVL.

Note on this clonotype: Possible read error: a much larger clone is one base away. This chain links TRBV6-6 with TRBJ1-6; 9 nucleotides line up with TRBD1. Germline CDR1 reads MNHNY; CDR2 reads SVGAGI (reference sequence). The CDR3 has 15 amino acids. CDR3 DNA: TGTGTCAGCAGCCACGAGGGACAGGGAGGGTCACCCCTCCACTTT. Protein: CVSSHEGQGGSPLHF.

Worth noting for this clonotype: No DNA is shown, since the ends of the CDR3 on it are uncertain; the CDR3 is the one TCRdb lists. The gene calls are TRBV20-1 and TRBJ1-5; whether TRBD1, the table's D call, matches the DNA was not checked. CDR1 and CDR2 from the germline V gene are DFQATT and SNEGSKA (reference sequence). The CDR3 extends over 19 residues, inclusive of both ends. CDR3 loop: CSAPKQGNTQYFGPGTRHF.

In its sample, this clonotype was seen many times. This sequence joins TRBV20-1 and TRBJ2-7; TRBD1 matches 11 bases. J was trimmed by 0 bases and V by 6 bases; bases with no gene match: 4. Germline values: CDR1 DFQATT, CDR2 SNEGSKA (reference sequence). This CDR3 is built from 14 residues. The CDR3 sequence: CSAWDRGSSYEQYF. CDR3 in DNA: TGCAGTGCGTGGGACAGGGGGAGCTCCTACGAGCAGTACTTC.